One sample yielded the 14 T cell receptor beta chains listed below, sequenced in a study of Graves' ophthalmopathy and Graves' hyperthyroidism. The TCR beta CDR3 regions underwent amplification from RNA transcripts. Scientists carried out first-round RT-PCR using HTBI primers and then a second-round multiplex PCR. A single record per CDR3 protein comes from TCRdb applying MiXCR to the multiplex PCR reads. This table has roughly 420,000 distinct CDR3 sequences, around 20% appearing once. The sequenced material came from peripheral blood. These receptors were obtained from a woman between 18 and 29 years old with stable Graves' hyperthyroidism.

This clonotype showed up many times. V and J are TRBV30 and TRBJ2-7; D possibly corresponds to TRBD2 (5 bases). V was cut by 3 bases and J by 6 bases, with 12 bases left in between. Germline assignment: CDR1 GTSNPN and CDR2 SVGIG (reference sequence). This CDR3 spans 12 amino acids. In DNA, the CDR3 is TGTGCCTGGAGCCCGATTGCGGGCGAGCAGTACTTC. Translation gives CAWSPIAGEQYF.

This clonotype was picked up many times. The chain recombines TRBV12-3 or TRBV12-4 with TRBJ1-2, with D unresolved. CDR3 length: 13 residues. V was pared by 3 bases and J by 2 bases, with 7 bases between. CDR3 nucleotide sequence: TGTGCCAGCAGTTTTCAGGAGAACTATGGCTACACCTTC. Translation: CASSFQENYGYTF.

This clonotype showed up many times. The CDR3 coding sequence is TGCAGTGCTTACAACTGGCCAGGAGGGGGCCGCCCGGAGGGACAGCCCCAGCATTTT. Its protein product is CSAYNWPGGGRPEGQPQHF. The chain uses TRBV20-1 and TRBJ1-5, with 7 bases that match TRBD1. The CDR3 is 19 residues long. With V trimmed by 5 bases and J by 7 bases, 26 bases remained unmatched. Per the germline V gene, CDR1 is DFQATT and CDR2 is SNEGSKA (reference sequence).

This clonotype was seen many times. Mismatch with germline at one junction end may stem from a read error. This chain connects TRBV6-2 or TRBV6-3 to TRBJ2-6; TRBD2 aligns across 13 bases. The CDR3 is made up of 18 amino acids. Germline-derived CDR1 and CDR2 are MNHEY and SVGEGT. For the CDR3, the DNA is TGTGCCAGCAGCCAAAGGACTAGCGGGAGAGCAGGGGCCAACGTCCTGGCTTTC. Residues: CASSQRTSGRAGANVLAF.

This clonotype has a count of ten or more. The CDR3: CASSQLTSGVDEQYF. The CDR3 DNA sequence: TGTGCCAGCAGCCAACTGACTAGCGGGGTGGACGAGCAGTACTTC. This sequence joins TRBV4-2 and TRBJ2-7; 11 bases are a match to TRBD2. This CDR3 spans 15 amino acids. Germline lookup yields CDR1 LGHNA and CDR2 YNFKEQ. Trimming took 2 bases from V and 5 from J; bases not matched to a gene: 5.

This clonotype was detected ten times or more. The J gene is TRBJ1-1, the V gene TRBV6-1, with a possible D match to TRBD1 (5 bases). Between the trimmed V and J ends, which lost 7 bases and 5 bases, there was a span of 17 bases. CDR3 length equals 14 residues. Germline CDR1 reads MNHNS; CDR2 reads SASEGT. CDR3 in amino acids: CASTPNGGGTEAFF. The CDR3 nucleotides read TGTGCCAGCACTCCAAATGGGGGAGGAACTGAAGCTTTCTTT.

In its sample, this clonotype was seen many times. This chain connects TRBV7-2 to TRBJ1-3, with TRBD1 matching 7 bases. Looked up from germline, CDR1 is SGHTA and CDR2 is FQGNSA. Trimming removed 8 bases from V and 4 bases from J; junction bases left unmatched: 8. The CDR3 has 14 residues. CDR3 in amino acids: CASSPMGQGNTIYF. DNA for the CDR3: TGTGCCAGCTCCCCAATGGGACAGGGAAACACCATATATTTT.

This clonotype occurred many times. The chain joins TRBV9 to TRBJ2-7, with TRBD1 matching over 9 bases. With 4 bases clipped from V and 1 base from J, the junction kept 6 bases outside the gene matches. CDR1 and CDR2 (germline): SGDLS, YYNGEE. The CDR3 extends over 15 amino acids. The CDR3 region has the DNA TGTGCCAGCAGCACCCGGGGACAGGGATCCTACGAGCAGTACTTC. Amino acid sequence: CASSTRGQGSYEQYF.

This clonotype was seen many times. This chain uses TRBV19 with TRBJ2-6; the match to TRBD1 covers 8 bases. Germline V lookup: CDR1 LNHDA, CDR2 SQIVND (reference sequence). V shed 7 bases, J shed 6 bases, and the junction held 17 bases outside the gene matches. The CDR3 consists of 18 residues. The CDR3 spells CASKGAHRGYGEANVLTF. The CDR3 DNA reads TGTGCCAGTAAGGGGGCCCACAGGGGGTACGGTGAGGCCAACGTCCTGACTTTC.

This clonotype has a count of ten or more. The chain employs TRBV20-1 and TRBJ2-5, with D unclear. V dropped 3 bases and J dropped 0 bases, with 8 bases sitting between them. CDR1 is DFQATT and CDR2 is SNEGSKA in the germline V gene (reference sequence). The CDR3 has 13 residues. The CDR3 protein is CSASPTYQETQYF. The CDR3 DNA follows: TGCAGTGCTAGCCCCACGTACCAAGAGACCCAGTACTTC.

This clonotype has a count of ten or more. This chain uses TRBV29-1 with TRBJ1-2; D might be TRBD1 (6 bases). The CDR3 spans 15 residues. Germline V gene lookup returns CDR1 SQVTM and CDR2 ANQGSEA. The V end was cut by 4 bases, the J end by 0 bases, with 15 bases between. CDR3 nucleotide sequence: TGCAGCGTTGGGGGGGCCGGGACAACTAACTATGGCTACACCTTC. The encoded protein is CSVGGAGTTNYGYTF.

This clonotype was observed at least ten times. J is TRBJ2-7 and V is TRBV24-1; TRBD2 matches at 11 bases. J lost 4 bases, V lost 4 bases, and 8 bases had no gene match. Germline V gives CDR1 KGHDR, CDR2 SFDVKD. The CDR3 is 16 amino acids. CDR3 bases: TGTGCCACCAGTGACGCCGCCGGGACTAGCGGATACGAGCAGTACTTC. Translation gives CATSDAAGTSGYEQYF.

This clonotype appeared many times. The rearrangement links TRBV6-1 to TRBJ2-7; a possible D gene is TRBD2 (6 bases). Germline V gives CDR1 MNHNS, CDR2 SASEGT. This CDR3 comprises 16 residues. V lost 4 bases and J 2 bases, leaving 18 bases between the germline ends. The CDR3 DNA reads TGTGCCAGCAGTGTATTGGGAGGCCAGGCAGCCTACGAGCAGTACTTC. The encoded protein is CASSVLGGQAAYEQYF.

This clonotype was observed at least ten times. The rearrangement joins TRBV12-3 or TRBV12-4 to TRBJ1-5; 7 nucleotides align to TRBD1. The CDR3 covers 15 residues. V lost 6 bases to trimming and J lost 11 bases; unmatched junction nucleotides: 16. The CDR3 nucleotides read TGTGCCAGCAGACCCGGACAGGAACGAATCGGTTCCCAGCATTTT. Translating it yields CASRPGQERIGSQHF.